These T cell receptor beta chains were read from a single sample in a study of blood T cell repertoires in COVID-19. The protocol was immunoSEQ multiplex PCR, while the TCRdb copy is restricted to in-frame clones and leaves out a portion. Here the sample spans some 150,000 clones, roughly 82% being singletons. Sample: peripheral blood. These receptors were taken from a woman in her 50s with acute or convalescent COVID-19. CDR3s include the opening cysteine and the closing phenylalanine or tryptophan. Fields, in order: V gene, J gene, D gene, clone size, CDR3 protein, CDR3 DNA. A D gene is named only where the DNA matches it firmly. A clone size is listed for some rows: how often the clone was seen (once, few, many), or a class if it is expanded.

>TRBV6-5|TRBJ2-5|TRBD2|.
CASSLTSGTFETQYF
TGTGCCAGCAGTTTGACTAGCGGGACTTTTGAGACCCAGTACTTC
>TRBV28|TRBJ1-2|.|.
CASRRDGGYTF
TGTGCCAGCAGGAGGGACGGAGGGTACACCTTC
>TRBV19|TRBJ2-1|TRBD1|.
CASSIFGTGGNEQFF
TGTGCCAGTAGTATATTCGGGACAGGGGGCAATGAGCAGTTCTTC
>TRBV19|TRBJ1-2|.|.
CASSIRWGGDNGYTF
TGTGCCAGTAGTATAAGGTGGGGCGGTGATAACGGCTACACCTTC
>TRBV5-1|TRBJ1-2|.|.
CASSSSGTSDYGYTF
TGCGCCAGCAGCTCTTCCGGGACTTCCGACTATGGCTACACCTTC
>TRBV7-9|TRBJ2-5|.|.
CASSLRGFQETQYF
TGTGCCAGCAGCTTACGGGGATTTCAAGAGACCCAGTACTTC
>TRBV19|TRBJ1-2|TRBD1|once
CASSTRQGKTDGYTF
TGTGCCAGTAGTACTAGACAGGGCAAAACGGATGGCTACACCTTC
>TRBV27|TRBJ2-2|TRBD2|.
CASGRGSNTGELFF
TGTGCCAGCGGGAGGGGTTCGAACACCGGGGAGCTGTTTTTT
>TRBV5-4|TRBJ2-7|.|.
CASTPSGTGSREQYF
TGTGCCAGCACCCCTTCCGGGACTGGGTCTCGCGAGCAGTACTTC
>TRBV7-2|TRBJ2-1|.|.
CASSPGLFGEQFF
TGTGCCAGCAGCCCCGGACTCTTTGGGGAGCAGTTCTTC
>TRBV4-3|TRBJ1-2|TRBD1|.
CASSQPDRDYGYTF
TGCGCCAGCAGCCAACCGGACAGGGACTATGGCTACACCTTC
>TRBV9|TRBJ2-1|TRBD2|few
CASSAIAGGPYNEQFF
TGTGCCAGCAGTGCGATAGCGGGGGGCCCATACAATGAGCAGTTCTTC
>TRBV5-1|TRBJ2-1|.|.
CASSLDWRNYNEQFF
TGCGCCAGCAGCTTGGACTGGCGGAACTACAATGAGCAGTTCTTC
>TRBV6-5|TRBJ1-1|.|.
CASSYLGARTEAFF
TGTGCCAGCAGTTACTTGGGGGCGCGCACTGAAGCTTTCTTT
>TRBV6-5|TRBJ1-5|.|.
CASSRVLSQPQHF
TGTGCCAGCAGCAGGGTCCTAAGTCAGCCCCAGCATTTT
>TRBV7-8|TRBJ1-1|TRBD1|.
CASSGGTGGYTEAFF
TGTGCCAGCAGCGGCGGGACAGGGGGTTATACTGAAGCTTTCTTT
>TRBV6-5|TRBJ2-5|TRBD2|.
CASSYLLAAQETQYF
TGTGCCAGCAGTTACCTACTAGCGGCGCAGGAGACCCAGTACTTC
>TRBV7-2|TRBJ2-1|.|.
CASSPNSGYNEQFF
TGTGCCAGCAGCCCCAATAGCGGATACAATGAGCAGTTCTTC
>TRBV10-3|TRBJ2-5|.|.
CAISEPAGENPPPGMLETQYF
TGTGCCATCAGTGAGCCGGCAGGGGAGAATCCACCCCCGGGCATGCTTGAGACCCAGTACTTC
>TRBV10-3|TRBJ1-5|TRBD1|.
CAISGQGAQGQPQHF
TGTGCCATCAGTGGACAGGGGGCGCAGGGTCAGCCCCAGCATTTT
>TRBV2|TRBJ1-4|TRBD1|few
CASSETGDSISELFF
TGTGCCAGCAGTGAGACAGGGGATTCAATTTCGGAACTGTTTTTT
>TRBV11-2|TRBJ2-2|.|.
CASSHRVGELFF
TGTGCCAGCAGCCACAGGGTCGGGGAGCTGTTTTTT
>TRBV5-1|TRBJ2-1|TRBD1|once
CASSGGDRVSYNEQFF
TGCGCCAGCAGCGGGGGGGACAGGGTGTCCTACAATGAGCAGTTCTTC